A selection of T cell receptor beta chains follows, all from one sample in a study of response to subunit inactivated influenza vaccine. TCRdb re-analysed the RT-PCR reads in MiXCR, keeping a single row per CDR3 protein. The sample lists a few hundred thousand distinct CDR3 sequences; roughly 22% were seen once. The sample in question was PBMCs from blood, obtained about 20 months after vaccination. The receptors come from a man in his fifties or sixties who received an inactivated influenza vaccine. CDR3s include the opening cysteine and the closing phenylalanine or tryptophan. D genes are given only for firm matches. The size field is filled for only some rows; it gives once, few, many or a size class.

TGCGCCAGCAGCCGGATACTCAGTGGCGGAGATACGCAGTATTTT | CASSRILSGGDTQYF | TRBJ2-3 | . | TRBV4-3 | .
TGTGCCAGCAGCTTAGGTCCCAAACTGTTTTTT | CASSLGPKLFF | TRBJ1-4 | . | TRBV7-9 | few
TGTGCCAGCAGCTCAACAACCGGGGGGTTTTACAATGAGCAGTTCTTC | CASSSTTGGFYNEQFF | TRBJ2-1 | TRBD2 | TRBV11-2 | few
TGCGCCAGCAGCTTGACTAGCGGGGGGACCTACGAGCAGTACTTC | CASSLTSGGTYEQYF | TRBJ2-7 | TRBD2 | TRBV5-1 | .
TGTGCCAGCAGTTTAGCGCAGGGAGAAGAGACCCAGTACTTC | CASSLAQGEETQYF | TRBJ2-5 | . | TRBV12-3/TRBV12-4 | few
TGTGCCAGCAGCTTAGGAGGGCCCAACACCGGGGAGCTGTTTTTT | CASSLGGPNTGELFF | TRBJ2-2 | . | TRBV7-6 | few
TGTGCCAGCAGTTACTCTAGCGGGAGGAGCACAGATACGCAGTATTTT | CASSYSSGRSTDTQYF | TRBJ2-3 | TRBD2 | TRBV6-5 | .
TGTGCCAGCAGGAACGCGGCCAGCACAGATACGCAGTATTTT | CASRNAASTDTQYF | TRBJ2-3 | . | TRBV7-2 | .
TGTGCCAGCAGCTATCGGGACACTCGTCTGCGCTACACCTTC | CASSYRDTRLRYTF | TRBJ1-2 | . | TRBV7-2 | few
TGTGCCAGCAGCCTGGACAGGACGAATGGCTACACCTTC | CASSLDRTNGYTF | TRBJ1-2 | TRBD1 | TRBV6-1 | .
TGTGCCAGCAGTGAACTGGGGATCTCTGGGGCCAACGTCCTGACTTTC | CASSELGISGANVLTF | TRBJ2-6 | . | TRBV2 | .
TGTGCCAGCAGTTCCCACGCGGGGGGTTATACTGAAGCTTTCTTT | CASSSHAGGYTEAFF | TRBJ1-1 | . | TRBV27 | large
TGTGCCAGCAGCCAAGGCGGGACGGTATACAATGAGCAGTTCTTC | CASSQGGTVYNEQFF | TRBJ2-1 | . | TRBV3-1 | few
TGTGCCAGCTCACGCACAGGGGGCTGGAACACTGAAGCTTTCTTT | CASSRTGGWNTEAFF | TRBJ1-1 | TRBD1 | TRBV18 | .
TGCGCCACCCAAAGTCGGGGGGCAACTACTAGCTACGAGCAGTACTTC | CATQSRGATTSYEQYF | TRBJ2-7 | . | TRBV10-2 | few
TGCAGTGCTAGAGAAAACATTCAGTACTTC | CSARENIQYF | TRBJ2-4 | . | TRBV20-1 | .
TGTGCCAGCAGCTTTGGGACAGGGAAAGAGACCCAGTACTTC | CASSFGTGKETQYF | TRBJ2-5 | TRBD1 | TRBV7-2 | .
TGTGCCAGCAGCTTAGGAAGGGGCGGGGGGGCCGCAGATACGCAGTATTTT | CASSLGRGGGAADTQYF | TRBJ2-3 | TRBD2 | TRBV7-9 | few
TGTGCCAGCAGTCACGGACTGACCTCCTACGAGCAGTACTTC | CASSHGLTSYEQYF | TRBJ2-7 | . | TRBV3-1 | many
TGTGCCAGCAGTCTTCGACAGGGCACCTATGGCTACACCTTC | CASSLRQGTYGYTF | TRBJ1-2 | TRBD1 | TRBV28 | .
TGTGCCAGCAGCCCAGATACAGGGGGAACTGAAGCTTTCTTT | CASSPDTGGTEAFF | TRBJ1-1 | TRBD1 | TRBV7-2 | few
TGTGCCAGCAGTTTAGCAGGGGGCGGCTACACCTTC | CASSLAGGGYTF | TRBJ1-2 | TRBD1 | TRBV12-3/TRBV12-4 | many
TGTGCCAGCAGCCGTACCAGGGCCAAAAACATTCAGTACTTC | CASSRTRAKNIQYF | TRBJ2-4 | . | TRBV7-8 | few